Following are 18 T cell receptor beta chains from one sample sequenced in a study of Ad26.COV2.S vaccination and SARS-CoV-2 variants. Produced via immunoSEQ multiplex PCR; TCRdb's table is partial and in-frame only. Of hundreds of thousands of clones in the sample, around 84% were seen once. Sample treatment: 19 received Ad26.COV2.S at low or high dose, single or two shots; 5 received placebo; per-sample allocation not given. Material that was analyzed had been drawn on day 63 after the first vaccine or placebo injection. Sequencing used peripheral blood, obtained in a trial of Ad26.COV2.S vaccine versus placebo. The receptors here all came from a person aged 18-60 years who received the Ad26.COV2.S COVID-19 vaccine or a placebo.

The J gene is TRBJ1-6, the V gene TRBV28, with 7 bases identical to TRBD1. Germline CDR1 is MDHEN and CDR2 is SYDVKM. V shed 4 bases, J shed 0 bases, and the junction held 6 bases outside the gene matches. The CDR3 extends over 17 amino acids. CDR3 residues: CASSSSGGSSYNSPLHF. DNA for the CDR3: TGTGCCAGCAGTTCTTCAGGGGGGAGCTCCTATAATTCACCCCTCCACTTT.

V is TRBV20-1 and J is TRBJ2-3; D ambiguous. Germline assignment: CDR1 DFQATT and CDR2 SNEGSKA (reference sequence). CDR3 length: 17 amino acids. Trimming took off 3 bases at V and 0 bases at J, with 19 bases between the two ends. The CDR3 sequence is CSASRGLVGRSTDTQYF. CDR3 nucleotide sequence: TGCAGTGCTAGTCGAGGCTTAGTAGGCCGGAGCACAGATACGCAGTATTTT.

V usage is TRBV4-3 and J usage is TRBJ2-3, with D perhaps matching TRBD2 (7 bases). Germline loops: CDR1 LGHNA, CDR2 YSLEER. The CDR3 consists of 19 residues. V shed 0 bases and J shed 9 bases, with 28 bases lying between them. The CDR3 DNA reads TGCGCCAGCAGCCAAGATTCACCCGCGGGGGCCTGGCTAGCTAGCACGCAGTATTTT. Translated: CASSQDSPAGAWLASTQYF.

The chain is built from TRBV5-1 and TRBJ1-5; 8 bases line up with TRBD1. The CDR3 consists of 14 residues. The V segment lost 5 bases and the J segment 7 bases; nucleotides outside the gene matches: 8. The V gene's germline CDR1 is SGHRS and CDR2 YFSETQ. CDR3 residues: CASRPGQGEQPQHF. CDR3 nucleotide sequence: TGCGCCAGCAGGCCCGGACAGGGAGAACAGCCCCAGCATTTT.

The CDR3 bases are TGTGCCAGTAGTATCCGGATCAAAAACATTCAGTACTTC. It codes for CASSIRIKNIQYF. The gene calls are TRBV19 and TRBJ2-4; D is ambiguous. The CDR3 runs to 13 residues. CDR1 and CDR2 (germline): LNHDA, SQIVND (reference sequence). Trimming pared 3 bases from V and 3 bases from J, leaving 6 bases between.

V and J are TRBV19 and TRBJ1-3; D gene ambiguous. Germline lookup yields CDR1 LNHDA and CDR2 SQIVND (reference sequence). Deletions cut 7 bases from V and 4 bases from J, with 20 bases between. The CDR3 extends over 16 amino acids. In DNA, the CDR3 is TGTGCCAGTACCTCCCCGGGATCTTGGGGAGGAAACACCATATATTTT. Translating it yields CASTSPGSWGGNTIYF. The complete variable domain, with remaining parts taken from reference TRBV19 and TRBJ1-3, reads DGGITQSPKYLFRKEGQNVTLSCEQNLNHDAMYWYRQDPGQGLRLIYYSQIVNDFQKGDIAEGYSVSREKKESFPLTVTSAQKNPTAFYLCASTSPGSWGGNTIYFGEGSWLTVV.

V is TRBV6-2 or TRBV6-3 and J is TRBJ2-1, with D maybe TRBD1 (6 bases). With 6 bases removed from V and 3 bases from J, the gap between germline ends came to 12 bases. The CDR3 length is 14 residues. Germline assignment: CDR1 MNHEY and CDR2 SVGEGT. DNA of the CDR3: TGTGCCAGCAGCCTGACAGGACACTACAATGAGCAGTTCTTC. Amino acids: CASSLTGHYNEQFF.

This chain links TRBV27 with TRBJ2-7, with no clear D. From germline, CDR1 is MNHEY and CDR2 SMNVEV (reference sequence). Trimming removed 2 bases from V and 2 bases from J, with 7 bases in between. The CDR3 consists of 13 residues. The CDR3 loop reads CASSLAGPYEQYF. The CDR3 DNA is TGTGCCAGCAGTTTAGCCGGTCCCTACGAGCAGTACTTC.

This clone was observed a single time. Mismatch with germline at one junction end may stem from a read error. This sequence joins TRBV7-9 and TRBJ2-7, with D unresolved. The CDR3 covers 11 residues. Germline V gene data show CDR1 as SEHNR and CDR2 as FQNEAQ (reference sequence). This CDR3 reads CASSLANDQNF. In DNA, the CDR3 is TGTGCCAGCAGCTTAGCGAACGACCAGAACTTC.

CDR3: CASSAPGQTYEQYF. CDR3 bases: TGTGCCAGCAGTGCCCCCGGACAAACCTACGAGCAGTACTTC. The chain recombines TRBV7-9 with TRBJ2-7; perhaps TRBD1 as D (5 bases). The CDR3 has 14 amino acids. Trimming took 6 bases from V and 2 from J, leaving 14 bases between them. Looked up from germline, CDR1 is SEHNR and CDR2 is FQNEAQ (reference sequence).

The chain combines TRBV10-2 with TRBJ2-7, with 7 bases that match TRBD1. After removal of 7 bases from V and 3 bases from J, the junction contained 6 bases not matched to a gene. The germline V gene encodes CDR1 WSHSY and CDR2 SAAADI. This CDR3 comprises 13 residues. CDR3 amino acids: CASTDDRVYEQYF. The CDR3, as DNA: TGCGCCAGCACTGACGACAGGGTCTACGAGCAGTACTTC.

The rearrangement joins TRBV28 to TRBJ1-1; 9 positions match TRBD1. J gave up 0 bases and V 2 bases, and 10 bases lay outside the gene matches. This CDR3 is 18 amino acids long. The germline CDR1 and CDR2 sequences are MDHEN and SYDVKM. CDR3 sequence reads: CASSLRDRVTRMNTEAFF. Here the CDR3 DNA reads TGTGCCAGCAGTTTACGGGACAGGGTAACTAGAATGAACACTGAAGCTTTCTTT.

The CDR3 here is CATSSGTSGKSGANVLTF. The CDR3, as DNA: TGTGCCACCAGTTCCGGGACTAGCGGGAAGTCTGGGGCCAACGTCCTGACTTTC. The rearrangement uses TRBV24-1 and TRBJ2-6; 13 nucleotides agree with TRBD2. The CDR3 length is 18 residues. V dropped 6 bases and J dropped 1; count of bases not matched to a gene: 5. Per germline, CDR1 KGHDR and CDR2 SFDVKD.

CDR3 protein: CASSYSPGQGVDGELFF. Written as DNA, the CDR3 is TGTGCCAGCAGTTACTCTCCGGGACAGGGGGTAGACGGGGAGCTGTTTTTT. The chain recombines TRBV6-2 or TRBV6-3 with TRBJ2-2, with 11 bases aligning to TRBD1. The V and J ends lost 0 bases and 7 bases, in that order; junction bases with no gene match: 7. The germline V gene encodes CDR1 MNHEY and CDR2 SVGEGT. CDR3 length equals 17 residues.

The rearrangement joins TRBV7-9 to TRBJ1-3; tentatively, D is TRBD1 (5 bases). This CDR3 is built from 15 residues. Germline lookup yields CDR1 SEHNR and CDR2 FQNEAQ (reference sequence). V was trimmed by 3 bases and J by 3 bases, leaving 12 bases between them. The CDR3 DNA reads TGTGCCAGCAGCTTCACAGGTCGCGGTGGAAACACCATATATTTT. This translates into CASSFTGRGGNTIYF.

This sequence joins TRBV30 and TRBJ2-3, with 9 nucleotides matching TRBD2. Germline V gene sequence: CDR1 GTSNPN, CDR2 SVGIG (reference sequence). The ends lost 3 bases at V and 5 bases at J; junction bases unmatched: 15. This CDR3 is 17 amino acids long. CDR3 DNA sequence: TGTGCCTGGAGCACCTCACCTCTAGCGGGAACGGTAGATACGCAGTATTTT. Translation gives CAWSTSPLAGTVDTQYF.

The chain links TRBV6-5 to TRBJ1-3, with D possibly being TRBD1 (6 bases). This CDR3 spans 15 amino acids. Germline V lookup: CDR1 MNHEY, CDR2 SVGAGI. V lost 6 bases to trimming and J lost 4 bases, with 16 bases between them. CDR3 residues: CASRKQGLWGNTIYF. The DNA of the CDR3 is TGTGCCAGCAGAAAACAGGGCCTCTGGGGAAACACCATATATTTT.

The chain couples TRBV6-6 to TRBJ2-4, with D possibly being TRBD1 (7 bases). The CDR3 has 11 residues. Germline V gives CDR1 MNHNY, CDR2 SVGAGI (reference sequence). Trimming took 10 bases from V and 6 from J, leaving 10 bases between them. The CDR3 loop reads CAIQGGNIQYF. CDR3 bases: TGTGCCATCCAGGGGGGAAACATTCAGTACTTC.